This is a list of T cell receptor beta chains from one sample in a study of technical replicates of blood from several donors. Assay: immunoSEQ multiplex PCR; the TCRdb copy retains only in-frame clones and omits some. The sample consists of more than 65,000 clones, roughly 89% of them appearing once. The source material was T cells isolated from PBMCs. Receptors were obtained from a human donor in good health. Some clones in this sample may be carry-over from other donors' samples. Each CDR3 is given without its conserved first and last residue. The D gene is left open where the match is weak. Some rows mark clone size as missing; the rest say once, few, many or name a class of expanded clone.

d_gene	abundance	j_gene	v_gene	CDR3aa
NA	NA	TRBJ1-5	TRBV18	ASSGEHRAGNQPQH
TRBD1	NA	TRBJ1-5	TRBV5-6	ASSWSRDRIWVQH
NA	NA	TRBJ1-1	TRBV10-3	AISEAKGIGRLNTEAF
TRBD1	NA	TRBJ2-1	TRBV27	ASSFLPGQVKNNEQF
TRBD2	NA	TRBJ2-3	TRBV4-1	ASSRTSGDTDTQY
NA	few	TRBJ1-1	TRBV27	ASSLRQDITEAF
TRBD2	NA	TRBJ2-3	TRBV18	ASSPPGLALDTQY
TRBD1	NA	TRBJ2-7	TRBV9	ASSLHRNWTGNMYEQY
TRBD1	NA	TRBJ1-6	TRBV5-1	ASSLGRTGEFNSPLH
NA	NA	TRBJ1-2	TRBV2	ASITTSGAGLYYGYT
TRBD2	NA	TRBJ2-1	TRBV9	ASSVFSKAGALDENEQF
NA	NA	TRBJ1-1	TRBV18	ASSPTQGVVGTEAF
TRBD1	NA	TRBJ2-7	TRBV2	ASSADRGPIYEQY
NA	NA	TRBJ1-2	TRBV20-1	SGGGNYGYT
TRBD1	NA	TRBJ1-4	TRBV6-1	ASSEGQGDEKLF
TRBD2	NA	TRBJ2-2	TRBV10-3	AISSSPGLAGPNVNTGELF
TRBD2	few	TRBJ2-1	TRBV5-1	ASSASGGYNEQF